Below, one TCR beta chain is given with its context. What it binds is unknown. The data were obtained in a study of shared clonotypes between healthy human individuals. This table comes from immunoSEQ multiplex PCR, and its TCRdb copy is limited to in-frame clones, with some not included. Of 550,000 to 700,000 clones in the sample, 55% to 85% were seen once. Germline V gene lookup returns CDR1 SGHNT and CDR2 YENEEA. This CDR3 has 16 amino acids. V was pared by 5 bases and J by 4 bases, with 18 bases between. Study observations and caveats: Memory subsets generally showed smaller estimated richness than naive subsets did.

This rearrangement joins TRBV11-3 to TRBJ2-1; D possibly matches TRBD1 or TRBD2 (5 bases each). The sequence was collected from a woman aged 25 to 39 in good health. The sample comprised memory CD4+ T cells sorted from blood. Described subset: CD45RA-negative fraction. CDR3 coding DNA: TGTGCCAGCAGCGGAGCTCCAGGGACCCAATACAATGAGCAGTTCTTC. This gives the protein CASSGAPGTQYNEQFF.